What follows are 31 T cell receptor beta chains derived from one specimen sequenced in a study of blood T cell repertoires in COVID-19. Produced via immunoSEQ multiplex PCR; TCRdb's table is partial and in-frame only. This table has about 75,000 clones, around 83% appearing once. Sequencing was done on a sample of peripheral blood. These receptors came from a woman in her fifties or sixties with acute or convalescent COVID-19.

The V gene is TRBV7-3, the J gene TRBJ2-1; 11 bases line up with TRBD2. The CDR3 sequence is 14 residues long. CDR1 is SGHTA, CDR2 FQGTGA, per germline. V shed 4 bases and J 4 bases; nucleotides not matched to a gene: 0. CDR3 sequence reads: CASSSSGGYNEQFF. CDR3 DNA sequence: TGTGCCAGCAGCTCTAGCGGGGGGTACAATGAGCAGTTCTTC.

The chain joins TRBV5-1 to TRBJ1-5, with TRBD1 matching 10 bases. The CDR3 runs to 17 residues. Germline CDR1 and CDR2: SGHRS and YFSETQ. The junction had 10 bases not matched to a gene; V was cut back by 4 bases and J by 3 bases. The CDR3 DNA follows: TGCGCCAGCAGCGTACACCGGGACAGGGGATTCAATCAGCCCCAGCATTTT. It encodes CASSVHRDRGFNQPQHF.

This clone came up once. The gene calls are TRBV18 and TRBJ1-4; possibly TRBD1 for D (5 bases). CDR1 and CDR2 from the germline V gene are KGHSH and LQKENI. Trimming removed 4 bases at V and 5 bases at J, with 14 bases between. This CDR3 region has 15 residues. CDR3 nucleotide sequence: TGTGCCAGCTCACTATCGACAGCCCCAAATGAAAAACTGTTTTTT. This sequence encodes CASSLSTAPNEKLFF.

The rearrangement uses TRBV7-9 and TRBJ2-2; 7 bases map to TRBD1. The CDR3 spans 14 residues. Germline lookup yields CDR1 SEHNR and CDR2 FQNEAQ (reference sequence). V was clipped by 4 bases and J by 8 bases; unmatched bases: 7. The CDR3 DNA is TGTGCCAGCAGCTACCCCGACAGGGTGGGGGAGCTGTTTTTT. This sequence encodes CASSYPDRVGELFF. Looking up the rest from reference TRBV7-9 and TRBJ2-2 gives the full variable domain: DTGVSQNPRHKITKRGQNVTFRCDPISEHNRLYWYRQTLGQGPEFLTYFQNEAQLEKSRLLSDRFSAERPKGSFSTLEIQRTEQGDSAMYLCASSYPDRVGELFFGEGSRLTVL.

The J gene is TRBJ1-2, the V gene TRBV5-4; the D is unclear. V gave up 0 bases and J gave up 4 bases, with 7 bases separating them. The CDR3 has 13 residues. CDR1 SGHNT and CDR2 YYREEE come from the germline V gene (reference sequence). The CDR3 reads CASSLETTYGYTF. The CDR3 DNA is TGTGCCAGCAGCTTGGAAACAACCTATGGCTACACCTTC.

The CDR3 sequence: CASSPMGQDNSPLHF. In DNA, the CDR3 is TGTGCCAGCAGCCCAATGGGACAGGATAATTCACCCCTCCACTTT. V usage is TRBV4-2 and J usage is TRBJ1-6, with TRBD1 matching over 8 bases. CDR1 and CDR2 (germline): LGHNA, YNFKEQ. The CDR3 totals 15 residues. V was pared by 4 bases and J by 5 bases, with 4 bases of the junction left unmatched.

This clone was detected only once. The chain couples TRBV19 to TRBJ1-4, with D perhaps matching TRBD1 (5 bases). The CDR3 covers 14 residues. V was pared by 8 bases and J by 7 bases, with 17 bases between. Germline V gene data show CDR1 as LNHDA and CDR2 as SQIVND (reference sequence). DNA of the CDR3: TGTGCCAGTGCGGACACCGCACTGGCTGAAAAACTGTTTTTT. It specifies CASADTALAEKLFF.

J is TRBJ1-1 and V is TRBV3-1 (or the pseudogene TRBV3-2), with D uncertain. The length of the CDR3 is 14 residues. The ends were cut back, 3 bases at V and 0 bases at J, with 8 bases in the middle. The germline V gene has CDR1 LGHDT and CDR2 YNNKEL (reference sequence). The CDR3 protein is CASSHPGMNTEAFF. The CDR3 nucleotides are TGTGCCAGCAGCCACCCGGGAATGAACACTGAAGCTTTCTTT.

This clone occurred many times. The chain uses TRBV19 and TRBJ1-2; D is perhaps TRBD1 (6 bases). Trimming stripped 3 bases from V and 7 bases from J, with 12 bases between. Germline-derived CDR1 and CDR2 are LNHDA and SQIVND (reference sequence). This CDR3 comprises 13 residues. The CDR3 region is CASSITQGSGYTF. CDR3 nucleotides: TGTGCCAGTAGTATTACACAGGGCTCTGGCTACACCTTC.

V is TRBV6-2 or TRBV6-3 and J is TRBJ1-2; D gene unclear. The CDR3 loop spans 13 amino acids. Germline V lookup: CDR1 MNHEY, CDR2 SVGEGT. Trimming shortened V by 5 bases and J by 0 bases, and 7 bases separated the two germline ends. The CDR3 here is CASSRTANYGYTF. As DNA, the CDR3 is TGTGCCAGCAGTCGTACAGCTAACTATGGCTACACCTTC.

This clone was observed a single time. CDR3 region: CASSSLGHTYEQYF. The CDR3 nucleotides read TGCGCCAGCAGTTCCCTAGGACACACCTACGAGCAGTACTTC. The chain employs TRBV5-1 and TRBJ2-7; D perhaps matches TRBD1 (5 bases). V was clipped by 5 bases and J by 2 bases, with 14 bases between them. The CDR3 is 14 residues long. CDR1 SGHRS and CDR2 YFSETQ come from the germline V gene.

This chain connects TRBV7-9 to TRBJ1-6, with D possibly matching TRBD1 (6 bases). CDR3 length: 15 residues. V was shortened by 5 bases and J by 7 bases, with 15 bases between the two germline ends. Germline loops: CDR1 SEHNR, CDR2 FQNEAQ (reference sequence). The CDR3 nucleotides read TGTGCCAGCAGCGTACAGGGTTCTCCCAATTCACCCCTCCACTTT. It yields the protein CASSVQGSPNSPLHF.

This clone was seen once. V usage is TRBV18 and J usage is TRBJ2-2, with D perhaps matching TRBD2 (6 bases). CDR3 size: 16 residues. V was shortened by 3 bases and J by 9 bases, with 20 bases between the two germline ends. In germline, CDR1 is KGHSH, CDR2 LQKENI. CDR3 sequence: CASSPGSGSFPRELFF. DNA for the CDR3: TGTGCCAGCTCACCGGGTAGCGGATCCTTCCCACGGGAGCTGTTTTTT. The full variable domain, with the rest looked up from reference TRBV18 and TRBJ2-2, is NAGVMQNPRHLVRRRGQEARLRCSPMKGHSHVYWYRQLPEEGLKFMVYLQKENIIDESGMPKERFSAEFPKEGPSILRIQQVVRGDSAAYFCASSPGSGSFPRELFFGEGSRLTVL.

J is TRBJ2-2 and V is TRBV10-3, with TRBD2 as a possible D gene (6 bases). Germline-derived CDR1 and CDR2 are ENHRY and SYGVKD. The CDR3 has 15 amino acids. The V end was cut by 11 bases, the J end by 0 bases, with 16 bases between. CDR3: CASTVGLTNTGELFF. DNA of the CDR3: TGTGCCTCTACGGTCGGACTAACGAACACCGGGGAGCTGTTTTTT.

This clone was seen a single time. The V gene is TRBV30, the J gene TRBJ1-2; 9 bases fit TRBD1. The CDR3 runs to 12 residues. V trimming: 3 bases; J trimming: 8 bases; junction bases outside the gene matches: 4. The germline V gene encodes CDR1 GTSNPN and CDR2 SVGIG (reference sequence). The CDR3 DNA sequence: TGTGCCTGGAGGCGGACAGGGGTGGGCTACACCTTC. It is translated as CAWRRTGVGYTF.

The chain employs TRBV7-2 and TRBJ1-2; TRBD1 matches at 7 bases. Trimming at V came to 1 base and at J to 7 bases, leaving 12 bases not matched to a gene. Germline V gene data show CDR1 as SGHTA and CDR2 as FQGNSA. The CDR3 sequence is 16 residues long. The CDR3 reads CASSLVARGSVSGYTF. CDR3 in DNA: TGTGCCAGCAGCTTAGTAGCCAGGGGGTCTGTGAGTGGCTACACCTTC. The complete variable domain, with remaining parts taken from reference TRBV7-2 and TRBJ1-2, reads GAGVSQSPSNKVTEKGKDVELRCDPISGHTALYWYRQSLGQGLEFLIYFQGNSAPDKSGLPSDRFSAERTGGSVSTLTIQRTQQEDSAVYLCASSLVARGSVSGYTFGSGTRLTVV.

The rearrangement links TRBV7-8 to TRBJ2-5; 7 bases match TRBD2. CDR3 size: 16 residues. CDR1 is SGHVS and CDR2 is FQNEAQ in the germline V gene. Trimming at V came to 5 bases and at J to 2 bases, leaving 11 bases not matched to a gene. The CDR3: CASSPRGAGKQETQYF. The CDR3 nucleotides read TGTGCCAGCAGCCCCAGAGGAGCGGGGAAACAAGAGACCCAGTACTTC.

The chain links TRBV7-9 to TRBJ2-5, with D maybe TRBD2 (6 bases). The germline V gene has CDR1 SEHNR and CDR2 FQNEAQ (reference sequence). With 3 bases removed from V and 2 bases from J, the gap between germline ends came to 13 bases. The CDR3 contains 15 residues. The CDR3 region has the DNA TGTGCCAGCAGCTTCGGGAGCCCCACTCAAGAGACCCAGTACTTC. This gives the protein CASSFGSPTQETQYF.

This chain connects TRBV9 to TRBJ2-5; a possible D gene is TRBD2 (6 bases). There are 15 residues in the CDR3. Germline CDR1 and CDR2: SGDLS and YYNGEE. The germline V and J ends were trimmed by 4 bases and 2 bases, with 15 bases remaining between them. As DNA, the CDR3 is TGTGCCAGCAGCACCCGCGGGACGCAACAAGAGACCCAGTACTTC. It yields the protein CASSTRGTQQETQYF.

The chain couples TRBV15 to TRBJ2-5; TRBD1 matches at 7 bases. Per germline, CDR1 LNHNV and CDR2 YYDKDF (reference sequence). V lost 3 bases and J lost 0; bases outside the gene matches: 4. The CDR3 is 15 residues long. The CDR3 coding sequence is TGTGCCACCAGCAGGGATGGACAGGACCAAGAGACCCAGTACTTC. It codes for CATSRDGQDQETQYF.

The chain recombines TRBV18 with TRBJ1-1, with 10 bases that match TRBD1. This CDR3 region has 15 residues. Germline-derived CDR1 and CDR2 are KGHSH and LQKENI. With 3 bases clipped from V and 3 bases from J, the junction kept 4 bases outside the gene matches. In DNA, the CDR3 is TGTGCCAGCTCACCGGGACAGGGGCGGGACACTGAAGCTTTCTTT. Translated, it gives CASSPGQGRDTEAFF.

The rearrangement uses TRBV11-2 and TRBJ2-1, with a possible D match to TRBD2 (5 bases). Trimming took 1 base from V and 10 from J, leaving 17 bases between them. The CDR3 runs 15 residues. Germline assignment: CDR1 SGHAT and CDR2 FQNNGV. CDR3 amino acids: CASSLAVRTRGEQFF. CDR3 coding DNA: TGTGCCAGCAGCTTAGCGGTGCGTACGAGAGGGGAGCAGTTCTTC.

The V and J genes are TRBV7-6 and TRBJ2-3, with TRBD2 matching over 11 bases. The CDR3 extends over 16 amino acids. Germline lookup yields CDR1 SGHVS and CDR2 FNYEAQ. Trimming cost V 1 base and J 0 bases; bases outside gene matches: 0. CDR3 coding DNA: TGTGCCAGCAGCTTAGGGACTAGCGGGAGCACAGATACGCAGTATTTT. It specifies CASSLGTSGSTDTQYF.

The chain recombines TRBV3-1 (or the pseudogene TRBV3-2) with TRBJ2-4, with a weak D call TRBD1 (5 bases). Germline V gene lookup returns CDR1 LGHDT and CDR2 YNNKEL (reference sequence). Trimming shortened V by 1 base and J by 8 bases, and 18 bases separated the two germline ends. The CDR3 consists of 16 residues. As DNA, the CDR3 is TGTGCCAGCAGCCAAGGGGTAGGGGCAAGGGAAGACATTCAGTACTTC. Protein product: CASSQGVGAREDIQYF.

V usage is TRBV2 and J usage is TRBJ1-3, with D possibly matching TRBD1 (6 bases). Between the trimmed V and J ends, which lost 4 bases and 4 bases, there was a span of 8 bases. This CDR3 is built from 13 residues. Per the germline V gene, CDR1 is SNHLY and CDR2 is FYNNEI. The CDR3 protein is CASSARGGNTIYF. As DNA, the CDR3 is TGTGCCAGCAGTGCCAGGGGAGGAAACACCATATATTTT.

The CDR3 region is CASSGLPRDSYYNEQFF. The CDR3, as DNA: TGTGCCAGCTCAGGTCTTCCCCGGGACAGTTATTACAATGAGCAGTTCTTC. This chain links TRBV18 with TRBJ2-1, with 7 bases fitting TRBD1. The CDR3 totals 17 residues. The ends lost 5 bases at V and 4 bases at J; junction bases unmatched: 14. Germline-derived CDR1 and CDR2 are KGHSH and LQKENI. The complete variable domain, with remaining parts taken from reference TRBV18 and TRBJ2-1, reads NAGVMQNPRHLVRRRGQEARLRCSPMKGHSHVYWYRQLPEEGLKFMVYLQKENIIDESGMPKERFSAEFPKEGPSILRIQQVVRGDSAAYFCASSGLPRDSYYNEQFFGPGTRLTVL.

This sequence joins TRBV14 and TRBJ2-7; 11 bases fit TRBD1. This CDR3 has 14 residues. The J segment lost 3 bases and the V segment lost 7 bases, leaving 5 bases of the junction unmatched. CDR1 SGHDN and CDR2 FVKESK come from the germline V gene. CDR3 residues: CASNRGTGGYEQYF. Here the CDR3 DNA reads TGTGCCAGCAACCGGGGGACAGGGGGCTACGAGCAGTACTTC.

The rearrangement joins TRBV27 to TRBJ1-1; 7 positions agree with TRBD1. Trimming cost V 5 bases and J 2 bases; bases outside gene matches: 5. This CDR3 comprises 14 residues. CDR1 is MNHEY, CDR2 SMNVEV, per germline (reference sequence). The CDR3 DNA reads TGTGCCAGCAGTAAGGACAGGCAAAACACTGAAGCTTTCTTT. Protein product: CASSKDRQNTEAFF.

V is TRBV6-6 and J is TRBJ1-3; maybe TRBD1 (5 bases). Germline values: CDR1 MNHNY, CDR2 SVGAGI (reference sequence). V dropped 5 bases and J dropped 0 bases, with 17 bases sitting between them. The CDR3 is 17 amino acids. The CDR3 here is CASSPWGTGSSGNTIYF. CDR3 DNA sequence: TGTGCCAGCAGTCCATGGGGGACTGGGAGCTCTGGAAACACCATATATTTT.

The chain is built from TRBV5-3 and TRBJ2-5; tentative D call: TRBD1 (6 bases). TRBV5-3 is annotated as an ORF whose role is uncertain. CDR3 length: 20 amino acids. V shed 1 base and J shed 2 bases, with 27 bases lying between them. The DNA for the CDR3 is TGTGCCAGAAGCTTGCGGAGATCACAGGGCAAGTGTGGGCCGCAAGAGACCCAGTACTTC. Translation: CARSLRRSQGKCGPQETQYF.

The chain is built from TRBV9 and TRBJ1-3; D not certain. With 1 base removed from V and 0 bases from J, the gap between germline ends came to 8 bases. CDR1 SGDLS and CDR2 YYNGEE come from the germline V gene. There are 15 residues in the CDR3. The CDR3 DNA follows: TGTGCCAGCAGCGTAAGGTGGAGCTCTGGAAACACCATATATTTT. Amino acid sequence: CASSVRWSSGNTIYF.